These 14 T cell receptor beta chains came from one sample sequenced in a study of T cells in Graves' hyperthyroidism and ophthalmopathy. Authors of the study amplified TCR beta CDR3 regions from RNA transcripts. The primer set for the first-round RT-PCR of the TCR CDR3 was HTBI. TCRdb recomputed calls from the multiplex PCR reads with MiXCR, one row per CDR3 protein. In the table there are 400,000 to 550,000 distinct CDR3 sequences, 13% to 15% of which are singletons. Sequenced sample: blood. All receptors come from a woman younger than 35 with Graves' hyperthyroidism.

The CDR3 region has the DNA TGTGCCAGCAGCCTGCCTATTATGACTAGGAGGGAGCAGTACGTC. It encodes CASSLPIMTRREQYV. V is TRBV9 and J is TRBJ2-7; a weak D match, TRBD2 (6 bases). Germline-derived CDR1 and CDR2 are SGDLS and YYNGEE. This CDR3 comprises 15 residues. V lost 4 bases to trimming and J lost 7 bases, with 21 bases between them.

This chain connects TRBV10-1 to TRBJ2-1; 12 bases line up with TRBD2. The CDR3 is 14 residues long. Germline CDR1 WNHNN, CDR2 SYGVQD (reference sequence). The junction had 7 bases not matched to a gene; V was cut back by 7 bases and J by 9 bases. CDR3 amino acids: CASNRLAGDVEQFF. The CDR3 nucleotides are TGCGCCAGCAATCGACTAGCGGGAGATGTTGAGCAGTTCTTC.

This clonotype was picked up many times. The chain's CDR3 is CASSLGLAGGSLYNEQFF. The CDR3 nucleotides are TGCGCCAGCAGCTTGGGCCTAGCGGGAGGCTCCCTCTACAATGAGCAGTTCTTC. This chain links TRBV5-1 with TRBJ2-1; TRBD2 aligns across 11 bases. The CDR3 has 18 residues. CDR1 is SGHRS and CDR2 is YFSETQ in the germline V gene. V was pared by 0 bases and J by 3 bases, with 8 bases of the junction left unmatched.

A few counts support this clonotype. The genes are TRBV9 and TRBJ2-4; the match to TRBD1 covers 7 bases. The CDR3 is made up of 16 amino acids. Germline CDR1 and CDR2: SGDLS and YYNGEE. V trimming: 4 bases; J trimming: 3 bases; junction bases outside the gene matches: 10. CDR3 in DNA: TGTGCCAGCAGCCCCCGGACAGGAACGGGCAAAAACATTCAGTACTTC. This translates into CASSPRTGTGKNIQYF.

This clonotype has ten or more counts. CDR3 in amino acids: CASSLFRLAGAGEQFF. The CDR3 DNA sequence: TGTGCCAGCAGCTTATTTCGACTAGCGGGAGCAGGTGAGCAGTTCTTC. The chain has TRBV11-3 and TRBJ2-1, with 12 bases fitting TRBD2. Germline CDR1 and CDR2: SGHNT and YENEEA. V lost 2 bases to trimming and J lost 9 bases; unmatched junction nucleotides: 8. CDR3 length: 16 amino acids. Full variable domain (remainder filled in from reference TRBV11-3 and TRBJ2-1): EAGVVQSPRYKIIEKKQPVAFWCNPISGHNTLYWYLQNLGQGPELLIRYENEEAVDDSQLPKDRFSAERLKGVDSTLKIQPAELGDSAVYLCASSLFRLAGAGEQFFGPGTRLTVL.

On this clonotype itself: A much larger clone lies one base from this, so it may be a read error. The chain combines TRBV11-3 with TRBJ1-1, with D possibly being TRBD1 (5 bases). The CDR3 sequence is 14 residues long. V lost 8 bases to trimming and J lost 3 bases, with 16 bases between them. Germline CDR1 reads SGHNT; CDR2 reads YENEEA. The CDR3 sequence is CASGTSGGDTEAFF. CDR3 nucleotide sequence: TGTGCCAGCGGCACAAGCGGGGGTGACACTGAAGCTTTCTTT.

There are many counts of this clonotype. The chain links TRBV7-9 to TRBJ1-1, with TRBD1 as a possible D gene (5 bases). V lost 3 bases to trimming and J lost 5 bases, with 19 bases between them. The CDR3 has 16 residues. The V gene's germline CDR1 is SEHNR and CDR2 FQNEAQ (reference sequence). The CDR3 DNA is TGTGCCAGCAGCTTCCCTGGGAAGCGGGGGGAGACTGAAGCTTTCTTT. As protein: CASSFPGKRGETEAFF.

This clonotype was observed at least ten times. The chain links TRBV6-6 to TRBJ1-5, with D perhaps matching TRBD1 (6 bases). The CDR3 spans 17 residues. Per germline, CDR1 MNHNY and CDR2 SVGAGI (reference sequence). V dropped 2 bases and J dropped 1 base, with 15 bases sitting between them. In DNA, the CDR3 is TGTGCCAGCAGTTACCTCGTGGGGGCGAGGAGCAATCAGCCCCAGCATTTT. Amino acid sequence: CASSYLVGARSNQPQHF.

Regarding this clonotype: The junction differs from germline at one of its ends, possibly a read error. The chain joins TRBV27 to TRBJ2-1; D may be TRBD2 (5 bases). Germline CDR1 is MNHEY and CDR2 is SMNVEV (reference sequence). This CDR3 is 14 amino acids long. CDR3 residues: CASSSYPTYGEQSF. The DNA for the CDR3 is TGTGCCAGCAGCTCCTATCCCACCTACGGGGAGCAGTCCTTC.

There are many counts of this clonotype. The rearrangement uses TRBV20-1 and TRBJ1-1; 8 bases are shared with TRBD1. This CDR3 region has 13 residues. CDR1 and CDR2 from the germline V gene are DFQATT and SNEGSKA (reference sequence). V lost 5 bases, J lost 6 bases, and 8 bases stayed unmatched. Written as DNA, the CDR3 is TGCAGTGCTTACCTCGGGACAGGCGCTGAAGCTTTCTTT. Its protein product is CSAYLGTGAEAFF.

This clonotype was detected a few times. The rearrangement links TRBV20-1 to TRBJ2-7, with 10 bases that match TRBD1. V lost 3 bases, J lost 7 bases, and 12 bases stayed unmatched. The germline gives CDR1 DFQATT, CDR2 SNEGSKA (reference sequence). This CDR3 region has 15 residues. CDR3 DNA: TGCAGTGCTAGCAGACCGGGACAGGGGTTATGGGAGCAGTACTTC. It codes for CSASRPGQGLWEQYF.

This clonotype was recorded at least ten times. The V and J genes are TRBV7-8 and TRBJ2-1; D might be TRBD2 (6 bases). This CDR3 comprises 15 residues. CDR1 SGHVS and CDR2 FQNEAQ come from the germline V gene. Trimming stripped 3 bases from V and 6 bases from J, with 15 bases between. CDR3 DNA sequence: TGTGCCAGCAGCTTGGAGGACTACCTCTTCAATGAGCAGTTCTTC. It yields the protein CASSLEDYLFNEQFF.

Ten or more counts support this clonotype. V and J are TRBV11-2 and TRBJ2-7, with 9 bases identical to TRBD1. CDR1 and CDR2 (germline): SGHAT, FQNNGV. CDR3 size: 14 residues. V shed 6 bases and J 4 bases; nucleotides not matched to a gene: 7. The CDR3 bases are TGTGCCAGCAGGGGACAGGGCCTGGGTTACGAGCAGTACGTC. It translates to CASRGQGLGYEQYV.

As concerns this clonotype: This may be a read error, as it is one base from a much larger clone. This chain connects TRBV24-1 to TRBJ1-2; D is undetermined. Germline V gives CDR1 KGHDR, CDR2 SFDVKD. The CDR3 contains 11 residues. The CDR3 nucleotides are TGTGCCACCAGTGATCGCTATGGCTGCACCTTC. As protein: CATSDRYGCTF.